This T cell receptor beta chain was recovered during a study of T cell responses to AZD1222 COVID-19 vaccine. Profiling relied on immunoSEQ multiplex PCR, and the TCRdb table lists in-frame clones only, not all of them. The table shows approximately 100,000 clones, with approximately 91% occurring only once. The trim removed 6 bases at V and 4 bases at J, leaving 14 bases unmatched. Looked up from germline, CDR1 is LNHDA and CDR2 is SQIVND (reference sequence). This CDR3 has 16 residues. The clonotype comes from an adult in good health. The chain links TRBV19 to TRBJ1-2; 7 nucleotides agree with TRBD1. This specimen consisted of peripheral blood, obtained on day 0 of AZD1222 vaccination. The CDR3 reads CASSPGDSRNPYGYTF. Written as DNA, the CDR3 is TGTGCCAGTAGCCCCGGGGACAGCCGAAACCCCTATGGCTACACCTTC.